The 13 T cell receptor beta chains given below trace back to one sample, sequenced in a study of blood T cell repertoires in COVID-19 (dated by TCRdb to about 2020). Library preparation was by the immunoSEQ multiplex PCR assay. This immuneACCESS table, as held by TCRdb, lists in-frame sequences with V and J called but not all clones. Of the missing ones, under half trace to an unresolved V gene in checked studies; the others have no known cause. A total of some 250,000 clones appear in this sample, about four fifths of them only once. Together, the top ten hold roughly 7.4% of the sample. The sample was peripheral blood. The receptor source for this set is a woman aged 80 or older with COVID-19, enrolled during active disease.

This clone was found once. The chain employs TRBV3-1 (or the pseudogene TRBV3-2) and TRBJ1-2; D unresolved. CDR1 and CDR2 from the germline V gene are LGHDT and YNNKEL (reference sequence). The CDR3 length is 14 residues. V was clipped by 4 bases and J by 1 base, with 10 bases between them. CDR3 protein: CASSRNSLNYGYTF. The CDR3 DNA reads as TGTGCCAGCAGCCGAAACAGCCTTAACTATGGCTACACCTTC.

This clone showed up just a few times. This sequence joins TRBV7-9 and TRBJ2-5, with TRBD1 matching 9 bases. V lost 1 base to trimming and J lost 2 bases; unmatched junction nucleotides: 2. This CDR3 is built from 15 residues. Germline CDR1 SEHNR, CDR2 FQNEAQ (reference sequence). This CDR3 reads CASSLGQGVQETQYF. The CDR3 DNA is TGTGCCAGCAGCTTAGGACAGGGGGTTCAAGAGACCCAGTACTTC. The variable domain in full, with the rest retrieved from reference TRBV7-9 and TRBJ2-5, is DTGVSQNPRHKITKRGQNVTFRCDPISEHNRLYWYRQTLGQGPEFLTYFQNEAQLEKSRLLSDRFSAERPKGSFSTLEIQRTEQGDSAMYLCASSLGQGVQETQYFGPGTRLLVL.

In nucleotides, the CDR3 is TGTGCCAGCAGCCAATTCGACATGGCGAACACTGAAGCTTTCTTT. It is translated as CASSQFDMANTEAFF. J is TRBJ1-1 and V is TRBV14; D ambiguous. Germline CDR1 is SGHDN and CDR2 is FVKESK. The CDR3 runs 15 residues. Trimming shortened V by 2 bases and J by 1 base, and 11 bases separated the two germline ends.

J is TRBJ1-4 and V is TRBV11-2; D not certain. Germline CDR1 and CDR2: SGHAT and FQNNGV. Trimming took 2 bases from V and 0 from J, leaving 4 bases between them. The CDR3 is 14 residues long. The CDR3 loop reads CASSLQATNEKLFF. The DNA for the CDR3 is TGTGCCAGCAGCTTACAGGCAACTAATGAAAAACTGTTTTTT.

This clone has more than one count but fewer than ten. V and J are TRBV3-1 (or the pseudogene TRBV3-2) and TRBJ2-7; D is uncertain. The CDR3 totals 14 residues. Trimming took off 4 bases at V and 3 bases at J, with 13 bases between the two ends. Germline V CDR1 and CDR2: LGHDT, YNNKEL (reference sequence). CDR3 bases: TGTGCCAGCAGCCCAAGTCCCCACTACTACGAGCAGTACTTC. It encodes CASSPSPHYYEQYF.

The J gene is TRBJ1-3, the V gene TRBV28; 7 nucleotides align to TRBD1. Germline assignment: CDR1 MDHEN and CDR2 SYDVKM. The J segment lost 3 bases and the V segment lost 7 bases, leaving 6 bases of the junction unmatched. The CDR3 sequence is 14 residues long. CDR3 sequence: CASTLQGGGNTIYF. As DNA, the CDR3 is TGTGCCAGCACCCTTCAGGGGGGTGGAAACACCATATATTTT.

The chain recombines TRBV6-5 with TRBJ1-2; D perhaps matches TRBD1 (5 bases). V lost 6 bases and J 7 bases, leaving 15 bases between the germline ends. This CDR3 has 13 amino acids. Germline CDR1 MNHEY, CDR2 SVGAGI. The DNA for the CDR3 is TGTGCCAGCAGGGGGACGGGAGGTAGTGGCTACACCTTC. It encodes CASRGTGGSGYTF.

This clone was recorded once. The rearrangement joins TRBV7-2 to TRBJ2-3; 8 nucleotides align to TRBD1. This CDR3 has 15 amino acids. The V gene's germline CDR1 is SGHTA and CDR2 FQGNSA. V was pared by 5 bases and J by 5 bases, with 9 bases of the junction left unmatched. DNA of the CDR3: TGTGCCAGCAGCCCACAGGGGGGAGTTGTAGATACGCAGTATTTT. It specifies CASSPQGGVVDTQYF.

This clone has only a few counts. The chain carries TRBV6-6 and TRBJ2-3; possibly TRBD2 for D (6 bases). Germline V gene data show CDR1 as MNHNY and CDR2 as SVGAGI (reference sequence). Between the trimmed V and J ends, which lost 6 bases and 0 bases, there was a span of 7 bases. CDR3 length: 13 amino acids. CDR3 in DNA: TGTGCCAGCAGGGAGGGTAGCACAGATACGCAGTATTTT. Its protein is CASREGSTDTQYF.

The chain employs TRBV2 and TRBJ2-6; D unresolved. Germline lookup yields CDR1 SNHLY and CDR2 FYNNEI. V dropped 2 bases and J dropped 1 base, with 3 bases sitting between them. This CDR3 is 14 amino acids long. The CDR3 bases are TGTGCCAGCAGTGAACGGTCTGGGGCCAACGTCCTGACTTTC. It translates to CASSERSGANVLTF.

The chain couples TRBV12-3 or TRBV12-4 to TRBJ2-1, with 7 bases identical to TRBD2. With V trimmed by 7 bases and J by 6 bases, 6 bases remained unmatched. This CDR3 comprises 13 residues. CDR3 protein: CASTRGLLNEQFF. For the CDR3, the DNA is TGTGCCAGCACCCGGGGACTACTCAATGAGCAGTTCTTC.

The chain joins TRBV6-5 to TRBJ1-1; 10 nucleotides match TRBD1. Germline V CDR1 and CDR2: MNHEY, SVGAGI. V trimming: 7 bases; J trimming: 5 bases; junction bases outside the gene matches: 7. CDR3 size: 14 residues. The CDR3 sequence is CASKRQGARTEAFF. The CDR3 bases are TGTGCCAGCAAGAGACAGGGGGCGCGAACTGAAGCTTTCTTT.

The chain joins TRBV11-2 to TRBJ2-7; D perhaps matches TRBD1 (5 bases). Germline CDR1 and CDR2: SGHAT and FQNNGV. The CDR3 runs 13 residues. V was cut by 3 bases and J by 5 bases, with 11 bases left in between. This CDR3 is CASSFRGRDEQYF. The CDR3 bases are TGTGCCAGCAGCTTTAGGGGTAGGGACGAGCAGTACTTC.